This entry lists 5 T cell receptor beta chains sequenced from one sample in a study of blood T cell repertoires in COVID-19. The table came from immunoSEQ multiplex PCR; TCRdb's copy has only in-frame clones and leaves some out. The sample holds about 290,000 clones, approximately 86% seen once. The sample comprised peripheral blood. These receptors came from a woman between 45 and 65 years old with active or convalescent COVID-19.

This chain connects TRBV21-1 to TRBJ2-1; the table's D call, TRBD1, has no DNA check behind it. TRBV21-1 represents a pseudogene. This CDR3 has 17 amino acids. The DNA of the CDR3 is TGTGCCAGCAGCAAGAAGACAGGCGGCGGAGTTTACAATGAGCAGTTCTTC. Amino acid sequence: CASSKKTGGGVYNEQFF.

The chain uses TRBV15 and TRBJ1-5, with 7 bases lining up with TRBD1. The CDR3 loop spans 15 amino acids. Germline V gene sequence: CDR1 LNHNV, CDR2 YYDKDF (reference sequence). After removal of 0 bases from V and 2 bases from J, the junction contained 1 base not matched to a gene. The chain's CDR3 is CATSRDGTGNQPQHF. DNA of the CDR3: TGTGCCACCAGCAGAGATGGGACAGGCAATCAGCCCCAGCATTTT.

This sequence joins TRBV2 and TRBJ1-2; D possibly corresponds to TRBD1 (5 bases). Germline V gene data show CDR1 as SNHLY and CDR2 as FYNNEI. V was shortened by 7 bases and J by 0 bases, with 15 bases between the two germline ends. The CDR3 has 15 residues. CDR3 residues: CASTLDGGTNYGYTF. The CDR3 coding sequence is TGTGCCAGCACCCTAGACGGGGGAACTAACTATGGCTACACCTTC.

In its sample, this clone was seen a few times. J is TRBJ2-3 and V is TRBV19; 10 nucleotides line up with TRBD2. CDR1 is LNHDA and CDR2 is SQIVND in the germline V gene (reference sequence). This CDR3 comprises 15 residues. J was trimmed by 2 bases and V by 6 bases; bases with no gene match: 5. In DNA form, the CDR3 reads TGTGCCAGTAGAAATAGCGGGAGGTACACAGATACGCAGTATTTT. Protein sequence: CASRNSGRYTDTQYF.

The genes are TRBV6-5 and TRBJ2-7; possible D gene TRBD2, 6 bases. CDR1 is MNHEY, CDR2 SVGAGI, per germline. The CDR3 loop spans 13 amino acids. V was trimmed by 2 bases and J by 3 bases, leaving 8 bases between them. CDR3 DNA sequence: TGTGCCAGCAGTTACCCGACTAGCTACGAGCAGTACTTC. It yields the protein CASSYPTSYEQYF.